In this sample, the clone carrying this T cell receptor beta chain turned up once. This entry comes from a study of blood T cell repertoires in COVID-19. At the level of the study: Acute and convalescent COVID-19 samples came from the United States, Italy and Spain. The analysed material was cDNA or gDNA that came from T cells, B-cell-depleted T cells, or PBMCs.

CDR1 SGHVS and CDR2 FQNEAQ come from the germline V gene. The CDR3 extends over 14 amino acids. V lost 1 base and J lost 1, with 7 bases in between. The protocol was immunoSEQ multiplex PCR, while the TCRdb copy is restricted to in-frame clones and leaves out a portion. The data contain roughly 30,000 clones, more than 75% of them seen just once; the ten biggest clones take up approximately 13%. The TCR originated in a human donor in a cohort sampled during active COVID-19. The donor label of this sample is uncertain. The genes are TRBV7-8 and TRBJ1-1; tentative D call: TRBD1 (6 bases). Input material: peripheral blood. CDR3 loop: CASSLVRGNTEAFF. In nucleotides, the CDR3 is TGTGCCAGCAGCTTAGTCAGGGGGAACACTGAAGCTTTCTTT.